This TCR beta chain appears in the sequencing data of a study of control samples from healthy donors and cancer patients. As for this clone: Other DNA sequences from this sample encode an identical CDR3 as well.

Sequencing used immunoSEQ multiplex PCR; TCRdb keeps in-frame clones, though not all of them. The data hold some 100,000 clones, with around 88% observed a single time. J lost 6 bases, V lost 6 bases, and 3 bases had no gene match. Germline V CDR1 and CDR2: SNHLY, FYNNEI. The CDR3 runs 13 residues. The rearrangement uses TRBV2 and TRBJ1-5; TRBD1 agrees at 9 bases. Specimen: blood. The sequence was collected from a man under 40 in good health. DNA for the CDR3: TGTGCCAGCAGGACAGGGGGGACTCAGCCCCAGCATTTT. It is translated as CASRTGGTQPQHF.